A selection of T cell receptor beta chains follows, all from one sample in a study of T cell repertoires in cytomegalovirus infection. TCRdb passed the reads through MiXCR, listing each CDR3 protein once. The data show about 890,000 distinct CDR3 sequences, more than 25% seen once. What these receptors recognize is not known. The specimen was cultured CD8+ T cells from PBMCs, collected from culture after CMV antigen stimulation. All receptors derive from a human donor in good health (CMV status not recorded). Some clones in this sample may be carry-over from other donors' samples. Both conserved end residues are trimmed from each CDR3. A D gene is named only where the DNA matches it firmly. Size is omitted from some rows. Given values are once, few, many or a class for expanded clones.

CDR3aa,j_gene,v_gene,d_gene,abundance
ASRGRTTNEKLF,TRBJ1-4,TRBV19,NA,NA
ASSYSSGGYEQY,TRBJ2-7,TRBV6-5,NA,few
ATSRYRGVEQY,TRBJ2-7,TRBV15,NA,NA
ASSRDRVPNYGYT,TRBJ1-2,TRBV7-8,TRBD1,many
ASRPSGSQETQY,TRBJ2-5,TRBV5-6,NA,NA
ASTSGEGKQF,TRBJ2-1,TRBV7-9,TRBD2,NA
ASSFLGPMSTDTQY,TRBJ2-3,TRBV11-2,NA,NA
ASSIVPIASLHTDTQY,TRBJ2-3,TRBV19,NA,few
ATREGTGYT,TRBJ1-2,TRBV12-3/TRBV12-4,NA,few
ASSFEGKVTGELF,TRBJ2-2,TRBV5-6,NA,NA
ASGFTGRENYGYT,TRBJ1-2,TRBV12-5,NA,few